This TCR beta chain is drawn from a study of control samples from healthy donors and cancer patients. The protocol was immunoSEQ multiplex PCR, while the TCRdb copy is restricted to in-frame clones and leaves out a portion. The table lists 130,000 to 150,000 clones, approximately 91% of them singletons. Trimming at V came to 7 bases and at J to 1 base, leaving 15 bases not matched to a gene. CDR1 is SGHAT and CDR2 is FQNNGV in the germline V gene. The CDR3 length is 17 residues. The receptor's source is a man younger than 45 in good health. The chain carries TRBV11-2 and TRBJ2-7; 8 positions match TRBD2. The sequencing sample was made of blood. The CDR3 here is CASTPFGASGRSYEQYF. The CDR3, as DNA: TGTGCCAGCACCCCCTTCGGGGCTAGCGGGCGATCCTACGAGCAGTACTTC.